These T cell receptor beta chains were read from a single sample in a study of blood T cells in healthy people across ages. MiXCR, applied by TCRdb to the 5' RACE reads, yields one record per CDR3 protein. This table holds roughly 640,000 distinct CDR3 sequences, about 30% found once. The sequencing sample was made of blood. The receptors stem from a woman aged 80 or over in good health. Both conserved end residues are part of each CDR3. The order of the fields is clone size, V gene, J gene, D gene, CDR3 length, CDR3 protein, CDR3 DNA. The D gene is left open where the match is weak. Some rows have no size entry. The others give once, few or many, or a class for an expanded clone.

many	TRBV5-1	TRBJ1-5	.	15	CASSLEGYSNQPQHF	TGCGCCAGCAGCTTGGAAGGTTATAGCAATCAGCCCCAGCATTTT
.	TRBV30	TRBJ2-3	.	14	CACETEDETDTQYF	TGTGCCTGTGAGACGGAGGACGAGACAGATACGCAGTATTTT
few	TRBV20-1	TRBJ2-3	.	15	CSARSSGHRTDTQYF	TGCAGTGCTAGATCAAGTGGACACCGCACAGATACGCAGTATTTT
many	TRBV5-1	TRBJ1-1	.	16	CASSLGPSTMNTEAFF	TGCGCCAGCAGCTTGGGCCCTTCGACGATGAACACTGAAGCTTTCTTT
.	TRBV7-9	TRBJ2-7	.	14	CASSLGSGAYEQYF	TGCGCCAGCAGCCTCGGGTCGGGGGCCTACGAGCAGTACTTC
many	TRBV29-1	TRBJ1-1	.	10	CSARDTEAFF	TGCAGCGCGAGGGACACTGAAGCTTTCTTT
.	TRBV7-9	TRBJ2-1	.	15	CACSASGGAYNEQFF	TGTGCCTGCAGCGCCTCTGGGGGCGCCTACAATGAGCAGTTCTTC
.	TRBV12-5	TRBJ2-5	TRBD2	19	CASGPGLAGGLLSQETQYF	TGTGCTAGTGGACCCGGACTAGCGGGGGGCCTCCTCTCGCAAGAGACCCAGTACTTC
few	TRBV19	TRBJ2-2	TRBD2	16	CASSMTTSGGAGELFF	TGTGCCAGTAGTATGACGACTAGCGGGGGAGCCGGGGAGCTGTTTTTT
many	TRBV6-6	TRBJ2-3	.	16	CASTQRNIGGTDTQYF	TGTGCCAGCACCCAGAGGAACATAGGGGGCACAGATACGCAGTATTTT
many	TRBV10-3	TRBJ1-1	TRBD1	15	CAISDRDRGLTEAFF	TGTGCCATCAGTGACCGGGACAGGGGATTGACTGAAGCTTTCTTT
few	TRBV3-1	TRBJ2-3	.	15	CANSQGSESTDTQYF	TGTGCCAACAGCCAGGGGTCAGAGAGCACAGATACGCAGTATTTT
.	TRBV29-1	TRBJ1-4	.	11	CNVDVGEKLFF	TGCAACGTTGATGTGGGGGAAAAACTGTTTTTT
.	TRBV7-3	TRBJ1-1	.	14	CASSLTGPTTEAFF	TGTGCCAGCAGCTTAACTGGGCCCACCACTGAAGCTTTCTTT
many	TRBV7-2	TRBJ1-2	TRBD1	12	CASSSQGGGYTF	TGTGCCAGCAGTTCGCAGGGGGGCGGCTACACCTTC
.	TRBV11-2	TRBJ1-5	.	15	CTSSLTGLGNQPQHF	TGTACCAGCAGCTTAACAGGGCTTGGCAATCAGCCCCAGCATTTT